These 32 T cell receptor beta chains originate from one sample sequenced in a study of radiotherapy plus CTLA-4 blockade in lung cancer. Repertoires were generated with immunoSEQ multiplex PCR, while TCRdb's copy carries only in-frame clones and drops some. Of roughly 88,000 clones listed, about four fifths are singletons. Specimen: peripheral blood, collected from a patient treated with radiotherapy plus ipilimumab. These receptors originate from a human donor with non-small cell lung cancer who had stable disease on radiotherapy plus ipilimumab.

This clone was seen once. The sample contains more than one DNA sequence encoding this CDR3. The chain links TRBV18 to TRBJ2-7, with D unclear. The CDR3 totals 13 residues. Looked up from germline, CDR1 is KGHSH and CDR2 is LQKENI. Trimming left V 3 bases short and J 1 base short, with 7 bases between. This CDR3 is CASSPRGSYEQYF. The DNA of the CDR3 is TGTGCCAGCTCACCGCGTGGGTCCTACGAGCAGTACTTC.

V is TRBV9 and J is TRBJ1-2; D perhaps matches TRBD1 (5 bases). Trimming left V 4 bases short and J 8 bases short, with 27 bases between. The CDR3 consists of 17 residues. Germline V CDR1 and CDR2: SGDLS, YYNGEE. In DNA form, the CDR3 reads TGTGCCAGCAGCCCCCAGGTTAGAGGGGAGGAGGTTCTCGGCTACACCTTC. Amino acids: CASSPQVRGEEVLGYTF. Full variable domain (outside the CDR3, taken from reference TRBV9 and TRBJ1-2): DSGVTQTPKHLITATGQRVTLRCSPRSGDLSVYWYQQSLDQGLQFLIQYYNGEERAKGNILERFSAQQFPDLHSELNLSSLELGDSALYFCASSPQVRGEEVLGYTFGSGTRLTVV.

The rearrangement joins TRBV5-4 to TRBJ2-3; perhaps TRBD2 as D (5 bases). This CDR3 is 16 amino acids long. CDR1 and CDR2 from the germline V gene are SGHNT and YYREEE (reference sequence). V lost 4 bases and J 1 base, leaving 16 bases between the germline ends. The CDR3 DNA is TGTGCCAGCAGCCTAATTGACCGGGGTGGCACAGATACGCAGTATTTT. Protein sequence: CASSLIDRGGTDTQYF. The full variable domain, with the rest looked up from reference TRBV5-4 and TRBJ2-3, is ETGVTQSPTHLIKTRGQQVTLRCSSQSGHNTVSWYQQALGQGPQFIFQYYREEENGRGNFPPRFSGLQFPNYSSELNVNALELDDSALYLCASSLIDRGGTDTQYFGPGTRLTVL.

The chain links TRBV29-1 to TRBJ1-2; D is unresolved. The CDR3 is made up of 12 amino acids. CDR1 and CDR2 (germline): SQVTM, ANQGSEA. V was shortened by 3 bases and J by 7 bases, with 12 bases between the two germline ends. CDR3 in DNA: TGCAGCGTTGAGTACGGATCTGGTGGCTACACCTTC. Its translation is CSVEYGSGGYTF.

The chain has TRBV29-1 and TRBJ1-2; D possibly corresponds to TRBD1 (5 bases). The CDR3 runs 15 residues. Trimming removed 0 bases from V and 2 bases from J, with 13 bases in between. Germline CDR1 SQVTM, CDR2 ANQGSEA. The CDR3 here is CSVEDRAGWNYGYTF. The CDR3, as DNA: TGCAGCGTTGAAGATCGGGCAGGGTGGAACTATGGCTACACCTTC.

The chain uses TRBV28 and TRBJ1-6; 7 bases align to TRBD1. Per the germline V gene, CDR1 is MDHEN and CDR2 is SYDVKM. The V gene end was trimmed by 6 bases and the J gene end by 14 bases; junction bases not matched to a gene: 7. This CDR3 region has 12 residues. CDR3 sequence reads: CASSTGERALHF. In DNA form, the CDR3 reads TGTGCCAGCAGCACAGGGGAGAGGGCCCTCCACTTT.

This chain connects TRBV10-2 to TRBJ2-7; D possibly matches TRBD1 or TRBD2 (5 bases each). The length of the CDR3 is 15 residues. CDR1 WSHSY and CDR2 SAAADI come from the germline V gene. V was trimmed by 4 bases and J by 0 bases, leaving 13 bases between them. CDR3 sequence: CASSVETAVSYEQYF. In nucleotides, the CDR3 is TGCGCCAGCAGTGTGGAGACAGCGGTCTCCTACGAGCAGTACTTC.

V gene TRBV5-1 combines with J gene TRBJ2-3; TRBD2 matches at 7 bases. The germline V gene encodes CDR1 SGHRS and CDR2 YFSETQ. This CDR3 is 16 amino acids long. V dropped 6 bases and J dropped 6; count of bases not matched to a gene: 16. The CDR3 DNA reads TGCGCCAGCAACCCAAGGGGAGCGGGGAGAAGGGATACGCAGTATTTT. It specifies CASNPRGAGRRDTQYF.

The chain links TRBV5-1 to TRBJ1-6; 7 nucleotides line up with TRBD1. The length of the CDR3 is 16 residues. Trimming cost V 0 bases and J 9 bases; bases outside gene matches: 9. Germline V lookup: CDR1 SGHRS, CDR2 YFSETQ. This CDR3 reads CASSLAIGGGISPLHF. The CDR3, as DNA: TGCGCCAGCAGCTTGGCTATCGGAGGGGGCATTTCACCCCTCCACTTT. The whole variable domain, remainder taken from reference TRBV5-1 and TRBJ1-6, is KAGVTQTPRYLIKTRGQQVTLSCSPISGHRSVSWYQQTPGQGLQFLFEYFSETQRNKGNFPGRFSGRQFSNSRSEMNVSTLELGDSALYLCASSLAIGGGISPLHFGNGTRLTVT.

This clone showed up just once. The chain combines TRBV9 with TRBJ1-1, with D hard to call. CDR3 size: 15 residues. The V and J ends lost 0 bases and 5 bases respectively, with 14 bases between them. Germline values: CDR1 SGDLS, CDR2 YYNGEE. In nucleotides, the CDR3 is TGTGCCAGCAGCGTAGAGGGAGGGAGGGAGACTGAAGCTTTCTTT. Amino acids: CASSVEGGRETEAFF.

The chain is built from TRBV5-5 and TRBJ2-5; D is unresolved. This CDR3 spans 12 amino acids. Trimming stripped 4 bases from V and 5 bases from J, with 9 bases between. CDR1 SGHKS and CDR2 YYEKEE come from the germline V gene (reference sequence). In DNA, the CDR3 is TGTGCCAGCAGCCTTGTTTTGGAGACCCAGTACTTC. This translates into CASSLVLETQYF.

V usage is TRBV10-2 and J usage is TRBJ2-7; D gene ambiguous. The germline CDR1 and CDR2 sequences are WSHSY and SAAADI. The CDR3 runs 15 residues. V lost 8 bases to trimming and J lost 2 bases, with 19 bases between them. CDR3 sequence (DNA): TGCGCCAGCTGTCCCCAGCTTCAAGGCCCCTACGAGCAGTACTTC. It encodes CASCPQLQGPYEQYF.

This clone was picked up a small number of times. The rearrangement joins TRBV10-1 to TRBJ1-3; tentative D call: TRBD1 (5 bases). The CDR3 loop spans 14 amino acids. Per germline, CDR1 WNHNN and CDR2 SYGVQD (reference sequence). V was clipped by 6 bases and J by 4 bases, with 13 bases between them. DNA for the CDR3: TGCGCCAGCAGCCCCACAGGCGGCGGAAACACCATATATTTT. Translation gives CASSPTGGGNTIYF.

This chain uses TRBV5-6 with TRBJ2-3, with 9 nucleotides matching TRBD1. Trimming cost V 4 bases and J 3 bases; bases outside gene matches: 6. The CDR3 consists of 15 residues. Germline V gene sequence: CDR1 SGHDT, CDR2 YYEEEE. CDR3 DNA sequence: TGTGCCAGCAGCGGGACAGGGCGTGTAACAGATACGCAGTATTTT. Its protein product is CASSGTGRVTDTQYF.

The chain has TRBV28 and TRBJ2-5, with D perhaps TRBD1 or TRBD2 (5 bases each). V was trimmed by 6 bases and J by 3 bases, leaving 23 bases between them. Germline V gene sequence: CDR1 MDHEN, CDR2 SYDVKM. This CDR3 spans 17 amino acids. CDR3 residues: CASSSPGTGAGKETQYF. CDR3 in DNA: TGTGCCAGCAGCTCGCCCGGGACCGGGGCGGGCAAAGAGACCCAGTACTTC.

This rearrangement joins TRBV5-4 to TRBJ2-3, with D tentatively TRBD1 (6 bases). Per germline, CDR1 SGHNT and CDR2 YYREEE (reference sequence). The length of the CDR3 is 16 residues. V shed 0 bases and J shed 1 base, with 12 bases lying between them. The CDR3 DNA follows: TGTGCCAGCAGCTTGGATGGGGGCAGGGGCACAGATACGCAGTATTTT. This gives the protein CASSLDGGRGTDTQYF.

This clone was observed a handful of times. The V gene is TRBV5-1, the J gene TRBJ2-7, with D tentatively TRBD1 or TRBD2 (5 bases each). Trimming removed 4 bases from V and 7 bases from J, with 18 bases in between. CDR1 SGHRS and CDR2 YFSETQ come from the germline V gene. CDR3 length: 14 amino acids. CDR3 region: CASSMGRGSGEQYF. The CDR3 DNA reads TGCGCCAGCAGCATGGGACGGGGCTCGGGGGAGCAGTACTTC.

This clone turned up a few times. The V call is TRBV7-9, the J call TRBJ1-4, with TRBD1 matching over 8 bases. The germline V gene encodes CDR1 SEHNR and CDR2 FQNEAQ (reference sequence). V dropped 5 bases and J dropped 8; count of bases not matched to a gene: 10. The CDR3 spans 15 residues. CDR3 residues: CASSLGQGAREKLFF. CDR3 DNA: TGTGCCAGCAGCCTGGGGCAGGGGGCAAGGGAAAAACTGTTTTTT.

The chain carries TRBV11-2 and TRBJ2-7; the D is unclear. With 2 bases removed from V and 2 bases from J, the gap between germline ends came to 13 bases. The CDR3 has 15 residues. The V gene's germline CDR1 is SGHAT and CDR2 FQNNGV. The CDR3 is CASSLITANAYEQYF. The CDR3 nucleotides read TGTGCCAGCAGCTTAATTACAGCCAACGCCTACGAGCAGTACTTC.

This chain uses TRBV6-5 with TRBJ2-3; D gene unclear. The V end lost 5 bases, the J end lost 2 bases, and 8 bases lay between the germline ends. The germline V gene encodes CDR1 MNHEY and CDR2 SVGAGI. The CDR3 totals 13 residues. CDR3 nucleotides: TGTGCCAGCAGTCAAATCACCACAGATACGCAGTATTTT. It codes for CASSQITTDTQYF.

The genes are TRBV5-1 and TRBJ2-3; TRBD1 is a possible D gene (6 bases). V lost 3 bases and J 1 base, leaving 18 bases between the germline ends. Germline loops: CDR1 SGHRS, CDR2 YFSETQ. The CDR3 extends over 17 amino acids. Here the CDR3 DNA reads TGCGCCAGCAGCTCCCGCGTGGGGGCTGGAGGCACAGATACGCAGTATTTT. It codes for CASSSRVGAGGTDTQYF.

The rearrangement uses TRBV19 and TRBJ1-3; maybe TRBD1 (6 bases). V lost 6 bases and J 2 bases, leaving 11 bases between the germline ends. The CDR3 loop spans 14 amino acids. Germline assignment: CDR1 LNHDA and CDR2 SQIVND (reference sequence). As DNA, the CDR3 is TGTGCCAGTAGCGTCGGGGACACTGGAAACACCATATATTTT. Protein sequence: CASSVGDTGNTIYF.

The rearrangement uses TRBV7-8 and TRBJ1-5, with D perhaps TRBD1 (5 bases). Trimming cost V 3 bases and J 2 bases, with 14 bases left between them. This CDR3 is built from 16 residues. The germline V gene has CDR1 SGHVS and CDR2 FQNEAQ. The CDR3: CASSLSRGNGNQPQHF. CDR3 in DNA: TGTGCCAGCAGCTTGTCACGGGGGAACGGCAATCAGCCCCAGCATTTT.

The chain links TRBV19 to TRBJ1-6; 9 positions match TRBD1. The V gene's germline CDR1 is LNHDA and CDR2 SQIVND (reference sequence). The CDR3 has 16 amino acids. With V trimmed by 9 bases and J by 4 bases, 10 bases remained unmatched. The CDR3 sequence is CASQIPGQGYNSPLHF. The CDR3 DNA reads as TGTGCCAGCCAAATACCGGGACAGGGTTATAATTCACCCCTCCACTTT. Combining the CDR3 with reference TRBV19 and TRBJ1-6 gives the whole variable domain DGGITQSPKYLFRKEGQNVTLSCEQNLNHDAMYWYRQDPGQGLRLIYYSQIVNDFQKGDIAEGYSVSREKKESFPLTVTSAQKNPTAFYLCASQIPGQGYNSPLHFGNGTRLTVT.

This clone appeared a few times. The chain has TRBV5-6 and TRBJ1-5; D might be TRBD1 (5 bases). Trimming pared 10 bases from V and 10 bases from J, leaving 21 bases between. Looked up from germline, CDR1 is SGHDT and CDR2 is YYEEEE. The CDR3 runs to 13 residues. DNA for the CDR3: TGTGCCTCCAGCGGAGGGACCGCTCGACCCCAGCATTTT. This sequence encodes CASSGGTARPQHF.

The chain recombines TRBV28 with TRBJ1-3; no clear D. The CDR3 runs to 13 residues. CDR1 and CDR2 (germline): MDHEN, SYDVKM. V lost 3 bases and J 7 bases, leaving 10 bases between the germline ends. CDR3 DNA: TGTGCCAGCAGTTTGGGTGGTCAGAACACCATATATTTT. Its protein is CASSLGGQNTIYF.

The genes are TRBV7-9 and TRBJ2-1; 11 positions agree with TRBD1. The CDR3 covers 18 residues. The trim removed 5 bases at V and 4 bases at J, leaving 13 bases unmatched. Germline-derived CDR1 and CDR2 are SEHNR and FQNEAQ (reference sequence). The CDR3: CASSPWPPGTGGYNEQFF. The CDR3 DNA follows: TGTGCCAGCAGCCCCTGGCCTCCCGGGACAGGGGGATACAATGAGCAGTTCTTC.

This sequence joins TRBV7-2 and TRBJ2-7, with D perhaps being TRBD1 or TRBD2 (6 bases each). The CDR3 has 16 residues. V was pared by 5 bases and J by 3 bases, with 20 bases between. Germline CDR1 reads SGHTA; CDR2 reads FQGNSA. The CDR3 DNA follows: TGTGCCAGCAGCCCAGGGGAGAGACTAGTACGCTACGAGCAGTACTTC. It specifies CASSPGERLVRYEQYF.

The rearrangement links TRBV27 to TRBJ2-1, with 8 bases identical to TRBD1. The CDR3 loop spans 15 amino acids. V lost 5 bases and J lost 3; bases outside the gene matches: 6. From germline, CDR1 is MNHEY and CDR2 SMNVEV (reference sequence). The CDR3 DNA reads as TGTGCCAGCAGTGATGGACAGGGAATCTACAATGAGCAGTTCTTC. It specifies CASSDGQGIYNEQFF.

The chain couples TRBV7-2 to TRBJ2-6; D gene ambiguous. The length of the CDR3 is 14 residues. Deletions cut 2 bases from V and 0 bases from J, with 2 bases between. Germline V CDR1 and CDR2: SGHTA, FQGNSA. The DNA for the CDR3 is TGTGCCAGCAGCTTAAGCTCTGGGGCCAACGTCCTGACTTTC. Amino acid sequence: CASSLSSGANVLTF.

The chain employs TRBV28 and TRBJ1-5; D call uncertain. The V gene lost 2 bases and the J gene lost 0 bases, with 8 bases spanning the gap. Per the germline V gene, CDR1 is MDHEN and CDR2 is SYDVKM. This CDR3 region has 15 residues. The CDR3 sequence: CASSLGIYSNQPQHF. DNA of the CDR3: TGTGCCAGCAGTTTAGGAATCTATAGCAATCAGCCCCAGCATTTT.

The gene calls are TRBV27 and TRBJ2-7, with D possibly being TRBD1 or TRBD2 (7 bases each). Trimming cost V 5 bases and J 2 bases, with 13 bases left between them. The CDR3 spans 14 residues. Germline V lookup: CDR1 MNHEY, CDR2 SMNVEV (reference sequence). The CDR3 sequence: CASSPGGTAYEQYF. Written as DNA, the CDR3 is TGTGCCAGCAGTCCCGGGGGGACAGCCTACGAGCAGTACTTC.